This is a list of T cell receptor beta chains from one sample in a study of naive and memory T cell subsets. TCRdb ran MiXCR on the UMI-ligation and nested PCR reads and lists one entry per CDR3 protein. The profile shows about 150,000 distinct CDR3 sequences, approximately 22% of them singletons. Sequenced material: naive CD4+ T cells from blood. These receptors were obtained from a human donor in good health. Each CDR3 is given with its conserved first and last residue. D genes are given only for firm matches. A row's size may be missing; if present it is once, few, many or a size class.

clone size,V gene,D gene,J gene,CDR3 protein,CDR3 DNA
few,TRBV7-9,NA,TRBJ2-7,CASSLVSSTYEQYF,TGTGCCAGCAGCTTAGTTAGTTCTACCTACGAGCAGTACTTC
once,TRBV5-1,NA,TRBJ2-5,CASSREKRETQYF,TGCGCCAGCAGCCGAGAAAAGAGAGAGACCCAGTACTTC
NA,TRBV29-1,NA,TRBJ1-1,CSGQTWNTEAFF,TGCAGCGGTCAGACTTGGAACACTGAAGCTTTCTTT
many,TRBV6-2/TRBV6-3,TRBD2,TRBJ2-1,CASTLTSGYNEQFF,TGTGCCAGCACCTTGACTAGCGGCTACAATGAGCAGTTCTTC
few,TRBV28,TRBD1,TRBJ2-7,CASSGTGLTPYEQYF,TGTGCCAGCAGTGGGACAGGGCTAACCCCCTACGAGCAGTACTTC
NA,TRBV5-1,TRBD1,TRBJ2-2,CASSLEGTGASGELFF,TGCGCCAGCAGCTTGGAAGGGACAGGGGCTTCCGGGGAGCTGTTTTTT
NA,TRBV20-1,TRBD1,TRBJ1-6,CSAPDRVGSPLHF,TGCAGTGCTCCGGACAGGGTTGGATCACCCCTCCACTTT
NA,TRBV7-6,NA,TRBJ2-5,CASSRLSPETQYF,TGTGCCAGCAGCCGACTAAGCCCGGAGACCCAGTACTTC
few,TRBV5-1,NA,TRBJ2-1,CASRARVSYNEQFF,TGCGCCAGCCGGGCCAGGGTCTCCTACAATGAGCAGTTCTTC
NA,TRBV20-1,NA,TRBJ2-7,CSAKSSPSYEQYF,TGCAGTGCTAAGTCTAGCCCCTCCTACGAGCAGTACTTC
few,TRBV19,TRBD2,TRBJ2-2,CASSIAAGGLTGELFF,TGTGCCAGTAGTATCGCGGCGGGAGGTTTAACCGGGGAGCTGTTTTTT
NA,TRBV5-1,NA,TRBJ2-3,CASSLLGLKDTQYF,TGCGCCAGCAGCTTGCTTGGACTCAAAGATACGCAGTATTTT
NA,TRBV5-1,NA,TRBJ1-1,CATKEPSGTEAFF,TGCGCCACAAAGGAGCCCTCTGGAACTGAAGCTTTCTTT
few,TRBV10-2,NA,TRBJ2-7,CASSESPISYEQYF,TGCGCCAGCAGTGAGTCGCCTATCAGCTACGAGCAGTACTTC
many,TRBV20-1,NA,TRBJ2-3,CSARSRHGATDTQYF,TGCAGTGCTAGATCCCGCCACGGAGCCACAGATACGCAGTATTTT